This T cell receptor (beta chain) was sequenced during a study of CD8 T cells in ankylosing spondylitis. The study's findings and limits: Characteristic of ankylosing spondylitis blood, it appeared, was a TCR beta motif comprising 7 to 9 highly homologous variants. Relatively rare in peripheral blood, disease-linked clones were also CD8+.

V gave up 2 bases and J gave up 9 bases; unmatched junction bases: 10. The CDR3 sequence is 15 residues long. CDR1 and CDR2 from the germline V gene are MNHNS and SASEGT. TCRdb used MiXCR to reprocess the 5' RACE reads, holding one entry per CDR3 protein. The sample yields roughly 700,000 distinct CDR3 sequences, 19% seen once. Turning to this clonotype: The antigen remains undetermined.

This receptor was taken from a male donor with ankylosing spondylitis. This chain links TRBV6-1 with TRBJ2-1, with 7 bases that match TRBD2. Sequenced input: blood, either unsorted or a sorted T cell fraction (not recorded which). Here the CDR3 reads CASSEMAGVGAEQFF. DNA of the CDR3: TGTGCCAGCAGTGAAATGGCGGGAGTAGGGGCTGAGCAGTTCTTC.